This T cell receptor (beta chain) was found in a study of shared clonotypes between healthy human individuals. Study observations and caveats: It was observed that roughly 5% of naive CD4 clonotypes were shared across several donors. Sampling covered nothing but blood. Tissue TCR repertoires likely differ from those found in blood.

With regard to this clone: What it recognizes is unknown.

Genomic DNA per cell subset filled all wells of several immunoSEQ plates. Method: immunoSEQ multiplex PCR; TCRdb's copy keeps in-frame clones and lacks some. The data contain a few hundred thousand clones, less than 98% of them singletons. All donors qualified as healthy HIV-negative adults and had experienced no recent acute infections or vaccinations. Trimming removed 3 bases from V and 0 bases from J; junction bases left unmatched: 4. The CDR3 contains 17 residues. CDR1 is SGHAT and CDR2 is FQNNGV in the germline V gene. The sequence was collected from a young woman in good health. The chain is built from TRBV11-2 and TRBJ2-2; TRBD2 aligns across 10 bases. Sequenced: naive CD4+ T cells sorted from blood. Subset given: CD45RA+ positively selected. The chain's CDR3 is CASSFSGRLPNTGELFF. The CDR3 DNA sequence: TGTGCCAGCAGCTTTAGCGGGAGGCTCCCGAACACCGGGGAGCTGTTTTTT. The variable domain in full, completed from reference TRBV11-2 and TRBJ2-2, reads EAGVAQSPRYKIIEKRQSVAFWCNPISGHATLYWYQQILGQGPKLLIQFQNNGVVDDSQLPKDRFSAERLKGVDSTLKIQPAKLEDSAVYLCASSFSGRLPNTGELFFGEGSRLTVL.